This T cell receptor (beta chain) was identified during a study of T cells in tumors after PD-1 blockade. Generated by immunoSEQ multiplex PCR, the TCRdb table keeps only in-frame clones and is missing some. The sample shows about 33,000 clones, around 80% of them seen only once. The sample here was PBMCs, taken before anti-PD-1 treatment. This clonotype was obtained from a human donor with basal cell carcinoma.

For the CDR3, the DNA is TGTGCCAGCAGTCCAATAAACGGGGGGCATCGAGAGACCCAGTACTTC. Amino acids: CASSPINGGHRETQYF. The rearrangement links TRBV3-1 (or the pseudogene TRBV3-2) to TRBJ2-5; D may be TRBD2 (7 bases). The CDR3 contains 16 residues. CDR1 LGHDT and CDR2 YNNKEL come from the germline V gene (reference sequence). V was trimmed by 6 bases and J by 4 bases, leaving 21 bases between them.